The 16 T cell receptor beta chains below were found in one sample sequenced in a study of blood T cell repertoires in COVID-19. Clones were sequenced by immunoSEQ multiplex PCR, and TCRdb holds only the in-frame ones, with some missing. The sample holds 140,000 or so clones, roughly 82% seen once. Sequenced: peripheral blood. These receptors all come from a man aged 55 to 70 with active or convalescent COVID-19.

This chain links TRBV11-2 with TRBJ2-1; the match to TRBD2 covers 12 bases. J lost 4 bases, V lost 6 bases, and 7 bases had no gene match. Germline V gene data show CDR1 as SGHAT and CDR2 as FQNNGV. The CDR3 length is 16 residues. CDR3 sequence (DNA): TGTGCCAGCAGACCTCTCACTAGCGGGGGGTACAATGAGCAGTTCTTC. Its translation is CASRPLTSGGYNEQFF.

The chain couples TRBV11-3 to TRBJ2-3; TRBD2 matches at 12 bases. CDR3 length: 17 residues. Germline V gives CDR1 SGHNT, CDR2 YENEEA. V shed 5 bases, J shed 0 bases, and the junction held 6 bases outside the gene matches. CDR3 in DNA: TGTGCCAGCAGCCCCTGGACTAGCGGGGCTAGCACAGATACGCAGTATTTT. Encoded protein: CASSPWTSGASTDTQYF.

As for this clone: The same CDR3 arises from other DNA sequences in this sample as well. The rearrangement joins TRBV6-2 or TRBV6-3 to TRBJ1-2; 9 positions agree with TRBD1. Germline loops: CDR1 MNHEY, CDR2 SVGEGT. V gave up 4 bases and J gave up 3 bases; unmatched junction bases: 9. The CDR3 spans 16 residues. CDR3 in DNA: TGTGCCAGCAGTTCCCCAACGGGACAGGGAGACTATGGCTACACCTTC. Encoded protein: CASSSPTGQGDYGYTF.

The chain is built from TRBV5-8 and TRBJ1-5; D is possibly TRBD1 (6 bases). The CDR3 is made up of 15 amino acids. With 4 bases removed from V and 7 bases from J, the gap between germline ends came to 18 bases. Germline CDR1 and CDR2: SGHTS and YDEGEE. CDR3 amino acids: CASSGPQTQGQPQHF. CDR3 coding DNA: TGTGCCAGCAGCGGGCCACAAACACAGGGCCAGCCCCAGCATTTT. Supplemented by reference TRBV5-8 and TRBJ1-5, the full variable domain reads EAGVTQSPTHLIKTRGQQATLRCSPISGHTSVYWYQQALGLGLQFLLWYDEGEERNRGNFPPRFSGRQFPNYSSELNVNALELEDSALYLCASSGPQTQGQPQHFGDGTRLSIL.

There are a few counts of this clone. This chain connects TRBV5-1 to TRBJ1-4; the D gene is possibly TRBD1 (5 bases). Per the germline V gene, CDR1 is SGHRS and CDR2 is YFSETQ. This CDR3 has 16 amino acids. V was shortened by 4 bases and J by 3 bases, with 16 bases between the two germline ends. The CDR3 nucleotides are TGCGCCAGCAGCGCGGGACCGACCGCGGCTAATGAAAAACTGTTTTTT. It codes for CASSAGPTAANEKLFF.

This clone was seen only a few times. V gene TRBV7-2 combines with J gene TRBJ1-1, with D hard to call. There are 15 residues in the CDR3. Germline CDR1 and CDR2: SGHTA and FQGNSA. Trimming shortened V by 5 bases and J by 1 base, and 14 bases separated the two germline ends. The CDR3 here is CASSPRGAANTEAFF. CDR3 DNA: TGTGCCAGCAGCCCAAGAGGAGCAGCGAACACTGAAGCTTTCTTT.

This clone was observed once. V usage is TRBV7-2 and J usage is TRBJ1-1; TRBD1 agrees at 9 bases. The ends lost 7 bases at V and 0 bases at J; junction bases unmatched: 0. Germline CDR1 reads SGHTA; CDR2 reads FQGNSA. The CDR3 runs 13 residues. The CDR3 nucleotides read TGTGCCAGCAACAGGGGGCTGAACACTGAAGCTTTCTTT. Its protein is CASNRGLNTEAFF.

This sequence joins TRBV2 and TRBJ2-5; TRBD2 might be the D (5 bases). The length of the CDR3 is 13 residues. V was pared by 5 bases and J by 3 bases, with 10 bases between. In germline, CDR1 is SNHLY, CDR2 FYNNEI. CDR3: CASSRGWKETQYF. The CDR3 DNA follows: TGTGCCAGCAGTAGAGGGTGGAAAGAGACCCAGTACTTC.

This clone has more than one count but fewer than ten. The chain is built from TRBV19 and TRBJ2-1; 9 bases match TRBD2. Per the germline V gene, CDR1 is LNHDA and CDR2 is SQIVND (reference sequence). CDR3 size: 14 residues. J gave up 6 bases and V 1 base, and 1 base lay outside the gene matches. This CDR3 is CASSIGLAANEQFF. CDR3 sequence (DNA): TGTGCCAGTAGTATAGGACTAGCGGCCAATGAGCAGTTCTTC.

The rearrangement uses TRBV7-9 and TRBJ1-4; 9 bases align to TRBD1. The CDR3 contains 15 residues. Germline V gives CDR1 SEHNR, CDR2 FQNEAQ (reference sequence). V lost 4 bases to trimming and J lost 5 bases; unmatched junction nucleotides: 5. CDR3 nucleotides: TGTGCCAGCAGCTCTGGGACAGGGAAAAATGAAAAACTGTTTTTT. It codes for CASSSGTGKNEKLFF. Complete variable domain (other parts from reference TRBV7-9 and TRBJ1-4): DTGVSQNPRHKITKRGQNVTFRCDPISEHNRLYWYRQTLGQGPEFLTYFQNEAQLEKSRLLSDRFSAERPKGSFSTLEIQRTEQGDSAMYLCASSSGTGKNEKLFFGSGTQLSVL.

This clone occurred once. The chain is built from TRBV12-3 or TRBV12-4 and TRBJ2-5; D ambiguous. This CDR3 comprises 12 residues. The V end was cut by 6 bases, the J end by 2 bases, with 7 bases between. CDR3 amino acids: CASSLRQETQYF. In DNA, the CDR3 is TGTGCCAGCAGCCTACGTCAAGAGACCCAGTACTTC.

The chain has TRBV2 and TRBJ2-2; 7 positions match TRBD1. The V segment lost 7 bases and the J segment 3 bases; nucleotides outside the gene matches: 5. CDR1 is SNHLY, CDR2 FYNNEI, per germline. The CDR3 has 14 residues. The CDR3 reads CASKWQGDTGELFF. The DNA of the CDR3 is TGTGCCAGCAAGTGGCAGGGGGACACCGGGGAGCTGTTTTTT.

Written as DNA, the CDR3 is TGTGCCAGTAGCGGAATTAACAGGGGGCGGGAAAAACTGTTTTTT. It encodes CASSGINRGREKLFF. The J gene is TRBJ1-4, the V gene TRBV19, with 9 positions matching TRBD1. The germline CDR1 and CDR2 sequences are LNHDA and SQIVND (reference sequence). The CDR3 loop spans 15 amino acids. V lost 6 bases, J lost 8 bases, and 10 bases stayed unmatched.

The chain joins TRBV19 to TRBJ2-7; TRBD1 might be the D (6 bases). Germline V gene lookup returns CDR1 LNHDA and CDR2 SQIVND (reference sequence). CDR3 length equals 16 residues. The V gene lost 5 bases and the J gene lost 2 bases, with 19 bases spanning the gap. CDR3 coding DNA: TGTGCCAGTAGTGCCTCAACAGGGTCGAGCACCTACGAGCAGTACTTC. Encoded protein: CASSASTGSSTYEQYF.

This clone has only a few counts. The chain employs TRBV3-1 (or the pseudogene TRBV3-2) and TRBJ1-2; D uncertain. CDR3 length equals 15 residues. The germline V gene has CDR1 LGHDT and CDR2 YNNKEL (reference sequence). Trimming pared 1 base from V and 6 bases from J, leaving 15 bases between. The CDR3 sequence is CASSQVGVNWNGYTF. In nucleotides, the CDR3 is TGTGCCAGCAGCCAAGTGGGAGTTAATTGGAATGGCTACACCTTC.

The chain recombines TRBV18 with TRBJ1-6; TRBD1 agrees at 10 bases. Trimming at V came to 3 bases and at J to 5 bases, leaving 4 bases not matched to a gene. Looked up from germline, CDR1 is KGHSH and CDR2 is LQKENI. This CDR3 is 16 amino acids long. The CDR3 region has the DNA TGTGCCAGCTCACCGCTGGGACAGGGGAATAATTCACCCCTCCACTTT. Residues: CASSPLGQGNNSPLHF.